A single sample gave rise to the 21 T cell receptor beta chains below, sequenced in a study of cytomegalovirus exposure and HLA in healthy donors. PCR primers comprised 60 Vbeta and 13 Jbeta primers. Produced via immunoSEQ multiplex PCR; TCRdb's table is partial and in-frame only. Recorded for this sample: 120,000 to 150,000 clones. Source material: PBMCs. The receptors derive from a woman under 30 in good health and CMV-seronegative.

The chain uses TRBV30 and TRBJ2-1; 10 bases agree with TRBD2. The junction had 11 bases not matched to a gene; V was cut back by 8 bases and J by 7 bases. This CDR3 has 14 amino acids. Germline CDR1 reads GTSNPN; CDR2 reads SVGIG (reference sequence). The CDR3 bases are TGTGCCGGCCAACTAGCGGGACTAAGGAATGAGCAGTTCTTC. Amino acid sequence: CAGQLAGLRNEQFF.

This chain connects TRBV10-3 to TRBJ2-7; D may be TRBD1 or TRBD2 (6 bases each). The V gene's germline CDR1 is ENHRY and CDR2 SYGVKD. The CDR3 is 15 amino acids. V was pared by 11 bases and J by 7 bases, with 27 bases between. CDR3 region: CALPSLEGGGGEQYV. The CDR3 nucleotides are TGTGCCCTCCCGTCGTTAGAGGGCGGAGGGGGGGAGCAGTACGTC.

The chain carries TRBV4-1 and TRBJ2-1, with a tentative D call TRBD2 (5 bases). Germline assignment: CDR1 MGHRA and CDR2 YSYEKL. With 1 base removed from V and 6 bases from J, the gap between germline ends came to 10 bases. This CDR3 has 14 amino acids. The CDR3 sequence is CASSQGGSSNEQFF. As DNA, the CDR3 is TGCGCCAGCAGCCAAGGTGGGAGTAGCAATGAGCAGTTCTTC.

The chain recombines TRBV6-1 with TRBJ2-7, with 7 nucleotides matching TRBD1. V dropped 6 bases and J dropped 3; count of bases not matched to a gene: 11. The CDR3 extends over 15 amino acids. The germline gives CDR1 MNHNS, CDR2 SASEGT. This CDR3 is CASRPSRQGIYEQYV. In nucleotides, the CDR3 is TGTGCCAGCAGACCCTCGAGACAGGGCATCTACGAGCAGTACGTC.

The CDR3 reads CASSQDRRQRFTDTQYF. The CDR3 bases are TGTGCCAGCAGCCAAGATCGGCGGCAGCGATTCACAGATACGCAGTATTTT. The V gene is TRBV14, the J gene TRBJ2-3; no reliable D call. The germline gives CDR1 SGHDN, CDR2 FVKESK. The length of the CDR3 is 17 residues. Trimming took 0 bases from V and 2 from J, leaving 15 bases between them. Full variable domain (missing parts from reference TRBV14 and TRBJ2-3): EAGVTQFPSHSVIEKGQTVTLRCDPISGHDNLYWYRRVMGKEIKFLLHFVKESKQDESGMPNNRFLAERTGGTYSTLKVQPAELEDSGVYFCASSQDRRQRFTDTQYFGPGTRLTVL.

This sequence joins TRBV4-1 and TRBJ1-6; TRBD1 matches at 8 bases. Trimming removed 4 bases from V and 8 bases from J; junction bases left unmatched: 7. Per the germline V gene, CDR1 is MGHRA and CDR2 is YSYEKL. This CDR3 comprises 15 residues. CDR3 coding DNA: TGCGCCAGCAGCCTACGTGACAGGGGTGATTCACCCCTCCACTTT. Protein product: CASSLRDRGDSPLHF.

The V and J genes are TRBV5-1 and TRBJ2-1; tentatively, D is TRBD1 (6 bases). The CDR3 is 18 residues long. V lost 0 bases, J lost 0 bases, and 16 bases lay in between. Germline-derived CDR1 and CDR2 are SGHRS and YFSETQ. The CDR3 protein is CASSLGVQGQSSYNEQFF. The CDR3, as DNA: TGCGCCAGCAGCTTGGGAGTTCAGGGGCAATCCTCCTACAATGAGCAGTTCTTC.

The rearrangement links TRBV4-1 to TRBJ2-3; 9 bases fit TRBD2. CDR3 length: 14 amino acids. Trimming at V came to 4 bases and at J to 4 bases, leaving 3 bases not matched to a gene. The V gene's germline CDR1 is MGHRA and CDR2 YSYEKL. The CDR3 here is CASSPLAGSDTQYF. The CDR3 nucleotides read TGCGCCAGCAGCCCACTAGCGGGTTCAGATACGCAGTATTTT.

The chain uses TRBV5-8 and TRBJ2-2, with 9 bases identical to TRBD2. Unmatched junction bases numbered 16, after V lost 2 bases and J lost 5 bases. The CDR3 length is 19 residues. Germline CDR1 reads SGHTS; CDR2 reads YDEGEE. The DNA for the CDR3 is TGTGCCAGCAGCTTTATAAGTAATAGCGGGAGAGGCGGGACCGGGGAGCTGTTTTTT. The encoded protein is CASSFISNSGRGGTGELFF. Combining the CDR3 with reference TRBV5-8 and TRBJ2-2 gives the whole variable domain EAGVTQSPTHLIKTRGQQATLRCSPISGHTSVYWYQQALGLGLQFLLWYDEGEERNRGNFPPRFSGRQFPNYSSELNVNALELEDSALYLCASSFISNSGRGGTGELFFGEGSRLTVL.

The genes are TRBV11-2 and TRBJ1-2; 9 positions match TRBD1. The CDR3 has 13 residues. The germline gives CDR1 SGHAT, CDR2 FQNNGV. Trimming cost V 10 bases and J 8 bases; bases outside gene matches: 11. In nucleotides, the CDR3 is TGTGCCACCAGAGGGACAGGGATAGGAGGCTACACCTTC. Encoded protein: CATRGTGIGGYTF.

The chain employs TRBV2 and TRBJ2-6; D not certain. V shed 3 bases and J shed 2 bases, with 8 bases lying between them. The CDR3 consists of 15 residues. CDR1 and CDR2 from the germline V gene are SNHLY and FYNNEI. As DNA, the CDR3 is TGTGCCAGCAGTGATAGAGGAACTGGGGCCAACGTCCTGACTTTC. This translates into CASSDRGTGANVLTF.

This chain links TRBV7-3 with TRBJ2-7; TRBD2 matches at 10 bases. Germline values: CDR1 SGHTA, CDR2 FQGTGA. The CDR3 runs to 16 residues. V was pared by 3 bases and J by 7 bases, with 12 bases of the junction left unmatched. CDR3 in amino acids: CASSFLSSGRGSEQYV. In DNA, the CDR3 is TGTGCCAGCAGCTTCCTCTCCAGCGGGAGGGGTAGTGAGCAGTACGTC.

V and J are TRBV6-5 and TRBJ2-2; D is perhaps TRBD1 (6 bases). This CDR3 contains 13 residues. V gave up 10 bases and J gave up 0 bases, with 9 bases separating them. In germline, CDR1 is MNHEY, CDR2 SVGAGI. CDR3 coding DNA: TGTGCCACCACAGGGCCGAACACCGGGGAGCTGTTTTTT. It encodes CATTGPNTGELFF.

The V call is TRBV19, the J call TRBJ1-2; TRBD1 matches 8 bases. Germline-derived CDR1 and CDR2 are LNHDA and SQIVND (reference sequence). Trimming took 6 bases from V and 4 from J; bases not matched to a gene: 13. The CDR3 loop spans 16 amino acids. The CDR3 nucleotides are TGTGCCAGTAGCCCGGCCCCAGGGGGCGCAGGCTATGGCTACACCTTC. The encoded protein is CASSPAPGGAGYGYTF. Full variable domain (outside the CDR3, taken from reference TRBV19 and TRBJ1-2): DGGITQSPKYLFRKEGQNVTLSCEQNLNHDAMYWYRQDPGQGLRLIYYSQIVNDFQKGDIAEGYSVSREKKESFPLTVTSAQKNPTAFYLCASSPAPGGAGYGYTFGSGTRLTVV.

This sequence joins TRBV7-3 and TRBJ1-1; TRBD1 matches at 7 bases. Trimming took 5 bases from V and 0 from J; bases not matched to a gene: 6. CDR3 length: 15 amino acids. CDR1 is SGHTA, CDR2 FQGTGA, per germline. The CDR3 DNA reads TGTGCCAGCAGCCCCGGACAGGCTATGAACACTGAAGCTTTCTTT. As protein: CASSPGQAMNTEAFF. Full variable domain (outside the CDR3, taken from reference TRBV7-3 and TRBJ1-1): GAGVSQTPSNKVTEKGKYVELRCDPISGHTALYWYRQSLGQGPEFLIYFQGTGAADDSGLPNDRFFAVRPEGSVSTLKIQRTERGDSAVYLCASSPGQAMNTEAFFGQGTRLTVV.

The genes are TRBV9 and TRBJ2-3; 8 bases line up with TRBD2. The junction had 13 bases not matched to a gene; V was cut back by 4 bases and J by 3 bases. The CDR3 totals 17 residues. The germline V gene encodes CDR1 SGDLS and CDR2 YYNGEE. The CDR3 spells CASSTSGSGLLTDTQYF. CDR3 nucleotide sequence: TGTGCCAGCAGCACGAGCGGGAGTGGATTGTTGACAGATACGCAGTATTTT.

The chain recombines TRBV11-2 with TRBJ2-1; 13 nucleotides agree with TRBD2. Germline trimming cut 5 bases from V and 7 bases from J; bases unmatched to any gene: 8. The CDR3 extends over 16 amino acids. Germline V gene lookup returns CDR1 SGHAT and CDR2 FQNNGV. The CDR3 DNA reads as TGTGCCAGCAGCCTTGGGACTAGCGGGAAGGGGAATGAGCAGTTCTTC. Translation: CASSLGTSGKGNEQFF. Filled out from reference TRBV11-2 and TRBJ2-1, the complete variable domain reads EAGVAQSPRYKIIEKRQSVAFWCNPISGHATLYWYQQILGQGPKLLIQFQNNGVVDDSQLPKDRFSAERLKGVDSTLKIQPAKLEDSAVYLCASSLGTSGKGNEQFFGPGTRLTVL.

The rearrangement joins TRBV7-9 to TRBJ1-4; a weak D match, TRBD1 (6 bases). CDR1 is SEHNR, CDR2 FQNEAQ, per germline (reference sequence). The CDR3 runs to 17 residues. The V end was cut by 2 bases, the J end by 5 bases, with 18 bases between. The CDR3 loop is CASSLSLTRGQNEKLFF. The DNA of the CDR3 is TGTGCCAGCAGCTTAAGCCTTACCAGGGGCCAAAATGAAAAACTGTTTTTT.

The chain combines TRBV6-4 with TRBJ1-1; D ambiguous. CDR1 and CDR2 from the germline V gene are MRHNA and SNTAGT. Trimming took off 5 bases at V and 4 bases at J, with 11 bases between the two ends. This CDR3 has 13 residues. CDR3 in DNA: TGTGCCAGCAGTTGGCAGGAGGGCACTGAAGCTTTCTTT. Its protein product is CASSWQEGTEAFF.

Points on this clone: One junction end does not reproduce the germline sequence, and a read error may be involved. The chain links TRBV5-1 to TRBJ1-4, with D possibly matching TRBD1 (5 bases). CDR3 size: 16 residues. The V gene's germline CDR1 is SGHRS and CDR2 YFSETQ. The CDR3 loop reads CASSRTLGATNGKLFF. CDR3 DNA: TGCGCCAGCAGCCGTACGTTAGGGGCAACTAATGGAAAACTGTTTTTT.

The rearrangement links TRBV7-2 to TRBJ1-2; perhaps TRBD1 as D (6 bases). Germline V gene lookup returns CDR1 SGHTA and CDR2 FQGNSA. This CDR3 comprises 14 residues. V was trimmed by 4 bases and J by 8 bases, leaving 17 bases between them. CDR3 amino acids: CASSSESQGTGYTF. The CDR3, as DNA: TGTGCCAGCAGCTCAGAGTCGCAGGGGACGGGCTACACCTTC.